What follows describes a single TCR beta chain. The CDR3 is 15 amino acids. Germline V gives CDR1 MNHEY, CDR2 SVGAGI. The V and J ends lost 8 bases and 8 bases, in that order; junction bases with no gene match: 9. This entry comes from a study of blood T cell repertoires in COVID-19. Looking at the study overall: The United States, Italy and Spain supplied acute and convalescent COVID-19 samples. PBMCs, B-cell-depleted T cells, or T cells were the source of the cDNA or gDNA that made up the material.

As handled by the study authors: From reference gene primer amplification, estimates of nucleated cell counts were derived. Here immunoSEQ multiplex PCR was the method, and the copy in TCRdb shows in-frame clones only, minus some. V and J calls and clone size are as listed in that table; D and trimming were resolved from the DNA. The data contain fewer than 250,000 clones, 70% to 90% of them singletons. What was sequenced was peripheral blood. This rearrangement joins TRBV6-5 to TRBJ2-1, with TRBD2 matching over 13 bases. The sequence came from a man aged 40-49 years with acute or convalescent COVID-19. CDR3 DNA: TGTGCCAGCTCGCCTCGGACTAGCGGGGGTGATGAGCAGTTCTTC. This sequence encodes CASSPRTSGGDEQFF.